Described below is a single TCR beta chain sequence and its context. The sample originates from a study of patients and donors after allogeneic stem cell transplantation. V lost 5 bases, J lost 6 bases, and 13 bases lay in between. Germline CDR1 and CDR2: DFQATT and SNEGSKA (reference sequence). The length of the CDR3 is 12 residues. Using its own MiXCR run on the RT-PCR reads, TCRdb lists one record per CDR3 protein. The data contain approximately 200,000 distinct CDR3 sequences, more than 35% of them singletons. This sequence originates from a human donor who was either an allogeneic HSCT recipient or a stem cell or donor lymphocyte infusion donor (not recorded which). It is not recorded whose cells these are; they may come from a transplant donor. J is TRBJ1-2 and V is TRBV20-1; a weak D match, TRBD1 (6 bases). Sequencing was performed on blood, either unsorted or a sorted T cell fraction (not recorded which). For the CDR3, the DNA is TGCAGTGCTGAACAGGGATTGCATGGCTACACCTTC. Amino acid sequence: CSAEQGLHGYTF.